This TCR beta chain was found in a study of blood T cell repertoires in COVID-19. The CDR3 loop spans 15 amino acids. Germline CDR1 and CDR2: LNHDA and SQIVND (reference sequence). V lost 6 bases to trimming and J lost 0 bases, with 14 bases between them. The assay was immunoSEQ multiplex PCR, and TCRdb's table has in-frame clones only and misses some. The repertoire holds approximately 100,000 clones, roughly 88% seen once, with 7.9% in the top ten. V usage is TRBV19 and J usage is TRBJ2-5; tentatively, D is TRBD2 (5 bases). The TCR originated in a woman older than 75 with active or convalescent COVID-19. The sample consisted of peripheral blood. CDR3 residues: CASRPSIGNQETQYF. CDR3 in DNA: TGTGCCAGTAGACCCAGTATCGGGAACCAAGAGACCCAGTACTTC.